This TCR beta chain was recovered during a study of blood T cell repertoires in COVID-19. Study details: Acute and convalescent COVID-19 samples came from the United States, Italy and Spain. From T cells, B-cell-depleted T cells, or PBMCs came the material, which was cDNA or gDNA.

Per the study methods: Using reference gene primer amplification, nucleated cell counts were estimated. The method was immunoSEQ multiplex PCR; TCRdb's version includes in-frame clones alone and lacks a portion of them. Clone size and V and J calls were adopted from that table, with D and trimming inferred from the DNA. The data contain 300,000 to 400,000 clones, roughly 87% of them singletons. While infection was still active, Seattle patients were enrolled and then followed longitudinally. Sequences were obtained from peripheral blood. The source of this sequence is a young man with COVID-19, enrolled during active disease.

The CDR3 DNA sequence: TGTGCCAGCAGCCAAGGCAGGGAAGAGACCCAGTACTTC. Its protein product is CASSQGREETQYF. The V and J genes are TRBV3-1 (or the pseudogene TRBV3-2) and TRBJ2-5, with D maybe TRBD1 (5 bases). CDR1 and CDR2 (germline): LGHDT, YNNKEL (reference sequence). This CDR3 contains 13 residues. Trimming removed 1 base at V and 3 bases at J, with 6 bases between.